This T cell receptor beta chain was captured in a study of blood T cell repertoires in COVID-19. Study-wide background: Spain, Italy and the United States supplied samples that represented acute and convalescent COVID-19.

In the original analysis: Amplification of reference gene primers provided the estimated nucleated cell counts. The method was immunoSEQ multiplex PCR; TCRdb's version includes in-frame clones alone and lacks a portion of them. V, J and clone size derive from that table, while D and trimming were established from the DNA sequence. This sample has nearly 25,000 clones; 81% occur once, and the top ten carry 6.5%. Sequencing input: peripheral blood. The TCR originated in a man aged 70 or older with acute or convalescent COVID-19.

The CDR3 bases are TGTGCCTGGAGTGTACGGCAGGGCTATGGCTACACCTTC. It specifies CAWSVRQGYGYTF. This chain joins TRBV30 and TRBJ1-2; possible D gene TRBD1, 5 bases. The CDR3 contains 13 residues. CDR1 and CDR2 (germline): GTSNPN, SVGIG (reference sequence). V was clipped by 0 bases and J by 4 bases, with 9 bases between them.